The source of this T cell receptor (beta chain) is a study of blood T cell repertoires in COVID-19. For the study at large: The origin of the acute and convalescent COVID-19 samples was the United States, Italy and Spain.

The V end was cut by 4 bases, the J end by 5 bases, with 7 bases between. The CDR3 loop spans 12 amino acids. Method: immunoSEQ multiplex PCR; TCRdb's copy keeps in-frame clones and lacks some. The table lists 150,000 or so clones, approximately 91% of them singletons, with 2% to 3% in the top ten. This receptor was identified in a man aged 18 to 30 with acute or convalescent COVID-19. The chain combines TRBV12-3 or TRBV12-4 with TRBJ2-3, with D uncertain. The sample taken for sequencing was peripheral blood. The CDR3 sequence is CASSSVLDTQYF. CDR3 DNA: TGTGCCAGCAGTTCGGTATTAGATACGCAGTATTTT.